The rows below give T cell receptor beta chains drawn from one sample of a study of technical replicates of blood from a few donors. Sequenced by immunoSEQ multiplex PCR; TCRdb stores in-frame clones only, minus some. This sample carries some 48,000 clones, 90% to 96% of them seen once, and the ten largest clones take 0.35% to 0.45%. Sequenced input: T cells isolated from PBMCs. All receptors derive from a human donor in good health. CDR3s include the opening cysteine and the closing phenylalanine or tryptophan.

V gene,J gene,CDR3 protein
TRBV5-1,TRBJ2-1,CASSSQLLSGSSYNEQFF
TRBV13,TRBJ1-3,CASSLAIRGSGNTIYF
TRBV2,TRBJ1-1,CASSQTRQLLNTEAFF
TRBV6-5,TRBJ2-6,CASRINRANVLTF
TRBV5-1,TRBJ1-1,CASGPFGNTEAFF
TRBV4-1,TRBJ2-7,CASSPLTRYTGSYEQYF
TRBV4-2,TRBJ2-2,CASSQTSGELLTGELFF
TRBV29-1,TRBJ1-2,CSVEGTGSNYGYTF
TRBV19,TRBJ2-1,CASSRQGSYNEQFF
TRBV6-5,TRBJ1-5,CASSYVSNQPQHF
TRBV4-3,TRBJ2-1,CASSQEGLADNEQFF
TRBV7-4,TRBJ2-2,CASRAGGRNTGELFF
TRBV7-9,TRBJ1-1,CASSDTGVYAFF
TRBV30,TRBJ1-1,CAWRGQGNTEAFF
TRBV13,TRBJ2-1,CASSSGPGRTVYNEQFF
TRBV28,TRBJ2-6,CASSSGGANVLTF
TRBV7-2,TRBJ1-1,CASSLDLAGPEAFF
TRBV5-6,TRBJ2-3,CASSLANGRGPPDTQYF
TRBV6-5,TRBJ2-4,CATRGTSTHIQYF
TRBV6-5,TRBJ2-7,CASSSTGTGVGQYF
TRBV6-1,TRBJ2-1,CASSALAGGGNEQFF
TRBV6-5,TRBJ2-7,CASTGTPDYEQYF
TRBV1,TRBJ2-5,CTSSQVKPSGRGTQYF
TRBV6-6,TRBJ2-1,CASSLQGSHNEQFF
TRBV19,TRBJ1-3,CASRTSGGFGNTIYF
TRBV29-1,TRBJ2-3,CSVTGTGGSTDTQYF
TRBV28,TRBJ1-2,CASSITGTDGYTF
TRBV27,TRBJ2-2,CASRNRTSTGELFF
TRBV7-6,TRBJ2-2,CASSSGRGAGELFF
TRBV7-9,TRBJ1-3,CACTGQKGNTIYF
TRBV30,TRBJ2-1,CAWLSGGSLSYNEQFF
TRBV11-1,TRBJ1-2,CASSRAARYGYTF
TRBV10-1,TRBJ2-2,CASSESKRDRTGELFF
TRBV19,TRBJ1-1,CASSVPVNTEAFF
TRBV7-6,TRBJ2-7,CASSLGTGGLGEQYF
TRBV2,TRBJ1-2,CASSDGAPYGYTF
TRBV6-1,TRBJ2-1,CASSEVRYKHNEQFF
TRBV2,TRBJ1-3,CATPGGNTIYF
TRBV19,TRBJ2-3,CASSTGLDTDTQYF